Below, 9 T cell receptor beta chains from the same sample are listed, as sequenced in a study of blood T cell repertoires in COVID-19. The assay was immunoSEQ multiplex PCR, and TCRdb's table has in-frame clones only and misses some. The sample contains fewer than 300,000 clones, just over 85% of which appear only once. Sequenced: peripheral blood. The origin of the receptors is a man aged 50 to 59 with COVID-19, enrolled during active disease.

On this clone itself: This sample also contains other DNA sequences that code for the same CDR3. The rearrangement joins TRBV30 to TRBJ2-7, with 7 bases that match TRBD1. The CDR3 is 12 amino acids. Germline-derived CDR1 and CDR2 are GTSNPN and SVGIG (reference sequence). V lost 5 bases, J lost 1 base, and 2 bases stayed unmatched. CDR3 sequence reads: CAWETGSYEQYF. CDR3 nucleotides: TGTGCCTGGGAGACAGGGTCCTACGAGCAGTACTTC.

The chain is built from TRBV15 and TRBJ2-7; 8 bases agree with TRBD2. The V gene end was trimmed by 3 bases and the J gene end by 2 bases; junction bases not matched to a gene: 6. The germline gives CDR1 LNHNV, CDR2 YYDKDF (reference sequence). This CDR3 comprises 15 residues. The CDR3, as DNA: TGTGCCACCAGCAGTTCCGGGACTAGAGCCTACGAGCAGTACTTC. Residues: CATSSSGTRAYEQYF. Full variable domain (outside the CDR3, taken from reference TRBV15 and TRBJ2-7): DAMVIQNPRYQVTQFGKPVTLSCSQTLNHNVMYWYQQKSSQAPKLLFHYYDKDFNNEADTPDNFQSRRPNTSFCFLDIRSPGLGDTAMYLCATSSSGTRAYEQYFGPGTRLTVT.

The chain links TRBV19 to TRBJ1-3; TRBD1 agrees at 7 bases. V trimming: 5 bases; J trimming: 0 bases; junction bases outside the gene matches: 7. The germline gives CDR1 LNHDA, CDR2 SQIVND (reference sequence). The CDR3 is 16 residues long. CDR3 DNA sequence: TGTGCCAGTAGTTCACAGGGGACGTTCTCTGGAAACACCATATATTTT. Amino acid sequence: CASSSQGTFSGNTIYF.

Comment on this clone: At one of its ends the junction is not consistent with the germline gene, which may arise from a read error. This chain links TRBV19 with TRBJ2-4, with TRBD1 as a possible D gene (6 bases). The germline V gene has CDR1 LNHDA and CDR2 SQIVND (reference sequence). The CDR3 is made up of 19 amino acids. DNA of the CDR3: TGTGCCAGTAGTTTAGAGGGACCGCTAACAGGGCTAGCCAAAAACATTCAGTACTTC. Protein product: CASSLEGPLTGLAKNIQYF.

The chain combines TRBV6-5 with TRBJ1-2, with a weak D call TRBD1 (6 bases). The CDR3 has 14 amino acids. V was cut by 8 bases and J by 4 bases, with 17 bases left in between. Germline CDR1 reads MNHEY; CDR2 reads SVGAGI. CDR3 residues: CASLTGLVSYGYTF. The CDR3 DNA sequence: TGTGCCAGCCTAACAGGGCTGGTTAGCTATGGCTACACCTTC.

The rearrangement links TRBV5-8 to TRBJ1-1, with D perhaps matching TRBD1 (5 bases). V gave up 2 bases and J gave up 2 bases, with 13 bases separating them. The CDR3 has 15 residues. Per the germline V gene, CDR1 is SGHTS and CDR2 is YDEGEE. The DNA for the CDR3 is TGTGCCAGCAGCTTTTTCCGGGGGGGAAACACTGAAGCTTTCTTT. This encodes CASSFFRGGNTEAFF.

This chain links TRBV2 with TRBJ1-2; no firm D call. This CDR3 has 15 amino acids. Germline V gene data show CDR1 as SNHLY and CDR2 as FYNNEI. V was trimmed by 2 bases and J by 4 bases, leaving 14 bases between them. Here the CDR3 DNA reads TGTGCCAGCAGTGAACTACAGAGCGGTTTCTATGGCTACACCTTC. Amino acids: CASSELQSGFYGYTF.

To note about this clone: Germline and junction disagree at one end, which may indicate a read error. V usage is TRBV29-1 and J usage is TRBJ2-1; D remains ambiguous. The CDR3 spans 10 residues. Per the germline V gene, CDR1 is SQVTM and CDR2 is ANQGSEA. The CDR3 region has the DNA TGCAGCATTGAGAGAACTGAGCAGTTCTTC. Protein product: CSIERTEQFF.

The rearrangement joins TRBV7-6 to TRBJ2-3; 13 nucleotides line up with TRBD2. J lost 6 bases, V lost 5 bases, and 11 bases had no gene match. The CDR3 has 17 amino acids. From germline, CDR1 is SGHVS and CDR2 FNYEAQ. The CDR3 DNA sequence: TGTGCCAGCAGCCCTGGACTAGCGGGAGCTCCCAGGGATACGCAGTATTTT. Translation: CASSPGLAGAPRDTQYF.